This is a list of T cell receptor beta chains from one sample in a study of identical twins. TCRdb redid the calling of the 5' RACE reads with MiXCR, one entry per CDR3 protein. The repertoire includes a few hundred thousand distinct CDR3 sequences, about 18% of them detected once, and 12% sits in the top ten. Input material: naive T cells sorted from blood. All receptors come from a man in his fifties or sixties in good health. CDR3s include the opening cysteine and the closing phenylalanine or tryptophan. The D gene is left open where the match is weak. Clone size is not always given. Where it is, it says once, few, many or a class for expanded clones.

d_gene: TRBD2
v_gene: TRBV5-1
j_gene: TRBJ2-7
abundance: few
CDR3nt: TGCGCCAGCAGCTTGTTGACTAGCGGGGATTACGAGCAGTACTTC
CDR3aa: CASSLLTSGDYEQYF

d_gene: TRBD1
v_gene: TRBV12-3/TRBV12-4
j_gene: TRBJ2-3
abundance: many
CDR3nt: TGTGCCAGCAGCCGACTGAGACAGGGGTCAGATACGCAGTATTTT
CDR3aa: CASSRLRQGSDTQYF

d_gene: NA
v_gene: TRBV20-1
j_gene: TRBJ2-3
abundance: many
CDR3nt: TGCAGTGCTAGCTCGTGGCCCCCAGATACGCAGTATTTT
CDR3aa: CSASSWPPDTQYF

d_gene: NA
v_gene: TRBV19
j_gene: TRBJ1-3
abundance: many
CDR3nt: TGTGCCAGTAGTAAAAGGACCGTTGAGGGCTCTGGAAACACCATATATTTT
CDR3aa: CASSKRTVEGSGNTIYF

d_gene: NA
v_gene: TRBV2
j_gene: TRBJ2-1
abundance: NA
CDR3nt: TGTGCCAGCGATGGGACACTCTCCTACAATGAGCAGTTCTTC
CDR3aa: CASDGTLSYNEQFF

d_gene: TRBD1
v_gene: TRBV28
j_gene: TRBJ2-7
abundance: NA
CDR3nt: TGTGCCAGCAGTTCGCGGGACAGGAGGGAGCAGTACTTC
CDR3aa: CASSSRDRREQYF

d_gene: NA
v_gene: TRBV4-1
j_gene: TRBJ1-6
abundance: many
CDR3nt: TGCGCCAGCAGCCAATTGGGTTCACCCCTCCACTTT
CDR3aa: CASSQLGSPLHF

d_gene: TRBD2
v_gene: TRBV5-1
j_gene: TRBJ2-5
abundance: many
CDR3nt: TGCGCCAGCAGCTCTGGACTAGCGGGACTCGGAGAGACCCAGTACTTC
CDR3aa: CASSSGLAGLGETQYF

d_gene: NA
v_gene: TRBV5-1
j_gene: TRBJ2-6
abundance: once
CDR3nt: TGCGCCAGCAGTCTCCAGCGGGCCAACGTCCTGACTTTC
CDR3aa: CASSLQRANVLTF

d_gene: NA
v_gene: TRBV12-3/TRBV12-4
j_gene: TRBJ2-7
abundance: NA
CDR3nt: TGTGCCAGCAGTTTCGACGGACGCCTGGGGGAGCAGTACTTC
CDR3aa: CASSFDGRLGEQYF

d_gene: NA
v_gene: TRBV20-1
j_gene: TRBJ2-7
abundance: few
CDR3nt: TGCAGTGCTAGGGGGGGGGCAAACTACGAGCAGTACTTC
CDR3aa: CSARGGANYEQYF

d_gene: TRBD1
v_gene: TRBV29-1
j_gene: TRBJ1-2
abundance: NA
CDR3nt: TGCAGCGTTGTCGCCGGGACAGGAAGTTATGGCTACACCTTC
CDR3aa: CSVVAGTGSYGYTF

d_gene: NA
v_gene: TRBV4-3
j_gene: TRBJ1-5
abundance: many
CDR3nt: TGCGCCAGCAGCCAGAGAGCGACAGATGCCTATAGCAATCAGCCCCAGCATTTT
CDR3aa: CASSQRATDAYSNQPQHF

d_gene: TRBD1
v_gene: TRBV4-3
j_gene: TRBJ2-7
abundance: NA
CDR3nt: TGCGCCAGCAGCCAAGCAGACAGGGGCTACGAGCAGTACTTC
CDR3aa: CASSQADRGYEQYF

d_gene: TRBD2
v_gene: TRBV12-3/TRBV12-4
j_gene: TRBJ2-1
abundance: NA
CDR3nt: TGTGCCAGCAGTTTGACTAGCACCCTTAATGAGCAGTTCTTC
CDR3aa: CASSLTSTLNEQFF

d_gene: TRBD2
v_gene: TRBV6-2/TRBV6-3
j_gene: TRBJ2-1
abundance: NA
CDR3nt: TGTGCCAGCAGTTACTCGATAGGACTAGCGGGAGCCGCGGGAGCCCTCAATGAGCAGTTCTTC
CDR3aa: CASSYSIGLAGAAGALNEQFF